This passage covers 26 T cell receptor beta chains from one sample sequenced in a study of T cells in Graves' hyperthyroidism and ophthalmopathy. RNA transcripts yielded amplified TCR beta CDR3 regions. The HTBI primer set was used in a first-round RT-PCR of the TCR CDR3. TCRdb re-called the multiplex PCR reads through MiXCR, storing one row per CDR3 protein. The data hold 380,000 or so distinct CDR3 sequences, with about 13% observed a single time. Sequences were obtained from blood. The source of these receptors is a man aged 25-45 years with Graves' hyperthyroidism that later progressed to Graves' ophthalmopathy.

The rearrangement joins TRBV3-1 to TRBJ2-1; 7 bases align to TRBD2. Losses at the gene ends were 4 bases for V and 7 bases for J; bases not matched to a gene: 10. The CDR3 has 15 amino acids. CDR1 LGHDT and CDR2 YNNKEL come from the germline V gene (reference sequence). Here the CDR3 reads CASSPTWPAGNEQFF. CDR3 DNA: TGTGCCAGCAGCCCCACTTGGCCAGCGGGGAATGAGCAGTTCTTC.

This clonotype has only a few counts. This sequence joins TRBV6-2 or TRBV6-3 and TRBJ2-1; perhaps TRBD1 as D (6 bases). The germline gives CDR1 MNHEY, CDR2 SVGEGT. The germline V and J ends were trimmed by 11 bases and 9 bases, with 17 bases remaining between them. The CDR3 runs 12 residues. Here the CDR3 reads CAQVHRVSEQFF. The CDR3 region has the DNA TGTGCCCAGGTACACAGGGTCTCTGAGCAGTTCTTC.

This clonotype was seen more than once but under ten times. This chain uses TRBV30 with TRBJ2-7; D gene unclear. The germline V gene has CDR1 GTSNPN and CDR2 SVGIG (reference sequence). The V and J ends lost 1 base and 3 bases respectively, with 10 bases between them. The CDR3 is 13 amino acids. The CDR3 DNA is TGTGCCTGGAGTGCAAGACGGTACTACGAGCAGTACTTC. This gives the protein CAWSARRYYEQYF.

In its sample, this clonotype was seen a few times. The chain uses TRBV9 and TRBJ2-1; 8 bases agree with TRBD1. V dropped 0 bases and J dropped 8; count of bases not matched to a gene: 7. The CDR3 consists of 15 residues. Germline loops: CDR1 SGDLS, CDR2 YYNGEE. CDR3 nucleotide sequence: TGTGCCAGCAGCGTAGGAAGGACAGGGACCGATGAGCAGTTCTTC. Protein product: CASSVGRTGTDEQFF. Full variable domain (outside the CDR3, taken from reference TRBV9 and TRBJ2-1): DSGVTQTPKHLITATGQRVTLRCSPRSGDLSVYWYQQSLDQGLQFLIQYYNGEERAKGNILERFSAQQFPDLHSELNLSSLELGDSALYFCASSVGRTGTDEQFFGPGTRLTVL.

This clonotype was counted at least ten times. This chain joins TRBV12-3 or TRBV12-4 and TRBJ1-4; D might be TRBD1 (6 bases). V dropped 6 bases and J dropped 6 bases, with 14 bases sitting between them. The CDR3 extends over 14 amino acids. CDR3 sequence (DNA): TGTGCCAGCAGGTTACAGGGCTTGGATGAAAAACTGTTTTTT. Translation: CASRLQGLDEKLFF.

V is TRBV4-2 and J is TRBJ2-1; D gene unclear. Germline CDR1 LGHNA, CDR2 YNFKEQ. V was pared by 3 bases and J by 0 bases, with 9 bases between. The length of the CDR3 is 15 residues. The CDR3 nucleotides read TGTGCCAGCAGCCAGGGTTCTAGCTCCTACAATGAGCAGTTCTTC. This sequence encodes CASSQGSSSYNEQFF.

The chain couples TRBV7-9 to TRBJ2-5; D unresolved. Trimming pared 2 bases from V and 4 bases from J, leaving 5 bases between. Germline loops: CDR1 SEHNR, CDR2 FQNEAQ (reference sequence). The CDR3 runs 12 residues. The CDR3 loop reads CASSLSSETQYF. The DNA of the CDR3 is TGTGCCAGCAGCTTAAGTTCAGAGACCCAGTACTTC.

This clonotype has a count of ten or more. The chain couples TRBV20-1 to TRBJ2-5; TRBD1 agrees at 9 bases. Germline lookup yields CDR1 DFQATT and CDR2 SNEGSKA (reference sequence). The CDR3 length is 16 residues. The V and J ends lost 5 bases and 1 base, in that order; junction bases with no gene match: 11. CDR3 amino acids: CSADDYRGLFQETQYF. DNA of the CDR3: TGCAGTGCTGACGATTACAGGGGGCTATTCCAAGAGACCCAGTACTTC.

V gene TRBV7-2 combines with J gene TRBJ2-1; D perhaps matches TRBD1 (6 bases). The germline V gene has CDR1 SGHTA and CDR2 FQGNSA. This CDR3 spans 15 amino acids. Trimming took 2 bases from V and 6 from J, leaving 14 bases between them. This CDR3 reads CASSLSQGKSNEQFF. The CDR3 DNA follows: TGTGCCAGCAGCTTAAGCCAGGGGAAGTCCAATGAGCAGTTCTTC.

V usage is TRBV4-1 and J usage is TRBJ1-5, with D maybe TRBD1 (6 bases). V lost 1 base, J lost 7 bases, and 11 bases lay in between. The CDR3 totals 14 residues. Germline V gives CDR1 MGHRA, CDR2 YSYEKL. The CDR3 here is CASSQVGGQQPQHF. The CDR3 bases are TGCGCCAGCAGCCAAGTCGGGGGGCAACAGCCCCAGCATTTT.

Of note for this clonotype: This could be a read error, since a much larger clone is one nucleotide away. V and J are TRBV28 and TRBJ1-5, with no clear D. Deletions cut 6 bases from V and 0 bases from J, with 15 bases between. Per germline, CDR1 MDHEN and CDR2 SYDVKM. The CDR3 runs to 16 residues. CDR3 in DNA: TGTGCCAGCAGCTCTATTGGCAGGACTAGCAATCAGCCCCAGCATTTT. This translates into CASSSIGRTSNQPQHF.

V gene TRBV20-1 combines with J gene TRBJ1-4, with 10 positions matching TRBD1. Germline CDR1 DFQATT, CDR2 SNEGSKA (reference sequence). CDR3 length: 15 residues. Trimming cost V 3 bases and J 3 bases; bases outside gene matches: 4. CDR3 DNA: TGCAGTGCTAGTTCCGGACAGGGGGCTAATGAAAAACTGTTTTTT. Protein: CSASSGQGANEKLFF.

The sample holds a few counts of this clonotype. This may come from a read error, since a much larger clone is one base off. The gene calls are TRBV12-3 or TRBV12-4 and TRBJ2-2; perhaps TRBD2 as D (5 bases). The CDR3 sequence is 16 residues long. Here the CDR3 reads CASSLGHIRNTGKLFF. The CDR3, as DNA: TGTGCCAGCAGTTTAGGTCACATCCGAAACACCGGGAAGCTGTTTTTT.

A single count supports this clonotype. This may stem from a read error, because a much larger clone lies one nucleotide away. V gene TRBV12-3 or TRBV12-4 combines with J gene TRBJ1-6; 11 positions agree with TRBD1. The CDR3 covers 15 residues. This chain's CDR3 is CASSWTGGYNPPLHF. CDR3 bases: TGTGCCAGCAGTTGGACAGGGGGCTATAATCCACCCCTCCACTTT.

This clonotype was seen repeatedly, ten times or more. This chain connects TRBV7-2 to TRBJ1-6; D possibly corresponds to TRBD1 (5 bases). Trimming stripped 3 bases from V and 9 bases from J, with 12 bases between. From germline, CDR1 is SGHTA and CDR2 FQGNSA. The CDR3 covers 14 residues. CDR3 loop: CASSFQGQLSPLHF. In nucleotides, the CDR3 is TGTGCCAGCAGCTTTCAGGGTCAGCTTTCACCCCTCCACTTT.

The table lists this clonotype with a few counts. This chain links TRBV5-4 with TRBJ2-2; D gene unclear. The CDR3 contains 15 residues. Germline CDR1 reads SGHNT; CDR2 reads YYREEE (reference sequence). V shed 4 bases and J shed 2 bases, with 12 bases lying between them. CDR3 DNA: TGTGCCAGCAGCACGGTCGGCAGAAACACCGGGGAGCTGTTTTTT. Protein sequence: CASSTVGRNTGELFF.

This clonotype came up many times. The V and J genes are TRBV28 and TRBJ2-3; 9 bases align to TRBD1. The germline CDR1 and CDR2 sequences are MDHEN and SYDVKM. Trimming took 4 bases from V and 9 from J; bases not matched to a gene: 5. This CDR3 has 13 residues. The DNA of the CDR3 is TGTGCCAGCAGTTCCGGGACAGGGACCACGCAGTATTTT. Translation gives CASSSGTGTTQYF. The full variable domain, its missing parts supplied by reference TRBV28 and TRBJ2-3, is DVKVTQSSRYLVKRTGEKVFLECVQDMDHENMFWYRQDPGLGLRLIYFSYDVKMKEKGDIPEGYSVSREKKERFSLILESASTNQTSMYLCASSSGTGTTQYFGPGTRLTVL.

Of note for this clonotype: Germline is not matched at one junction end, which may reflect a read error. The rearrangement joins TRBV6-1 to TRBJ1-2; D unresolved. The CDR3 spans 13 residues. Germline V CDR1 and CDR2: MNHNS, SASEGT. The CDR3 coding sequence is TGTGCCAGCAGTGAGGGCAGAGACTATGGCCACACCTTC. This sequence encodes CASSEGRDYGHTF.

The rearrangement joins TRBV4-1 to TRBJ1-2; perhaps TRBD1 as D (5 bases). V was clipped by 0 bases and J by 5 bases, with 16 bases between them. The germline V gene encodes CDR1 MGHRA and CDR2 YSYEKL. The CDR3 length is 16 residues. For the CDR3, the DNA is TGCGCCAGCAGCCAAGATCTTGAGGGGTTTGGTTATGGCTACACCTTC. As protein: CASSQDLEGFGYGYTF.

Ten or more counts support this clonotype. The rearrangement uses TRBV19 and TRBJ1-1; D not certain. The V gene's germline CDR1 is LNHDA and CDR2 SQIVND (reference sequence). The V gene lost 4 bases and the J gene lost 1 base, with 7 bases spanning the gap. The CDR3 extends over 13 amino acids. The CDR3 region has the DNA TGTGCCAGTAGTACTCGAAGGAACACTGAAGCTTTCTTT. Amino acids: CASSTRRNTEAFF.

The rearrangement links TRBV14 to TRBJ2-7; 12 bases align to TRBD2. CDR3 length: 17 residues. The germline V gene encodes CDR1 SGHDN and CDR2 FVKESK. J gave up 0 bases and V 3 bases, and 6 bases lay outside the gene matches. The CDR3 DNA follows: TGTGCCAGCAGCCAGGCCCGACTAGCGGGGGCCTCCTACGAGCAGTACTTC. Protein product: CASSQARLAGASYEQYF.

This clonotype was counted at least ten times. This chain links TRBV27 with TRBJ1-5, with TRBD1 as a possible D gene (6 bases). Germline V gene data show CDR1 as MNHEY and CDR2 as SMNVEV (reference sequence). This CDR3 has 14 amino acids. Trimming left V 6 bases short and J 0 bases short, with 9 bases between. The CDR3 is CASRPGHSNQPQHF. In DNA form, the CDR3 reads TGTGCCAGCAGACCGGGACATAGCAATCAGCCCCAGCATTTT.

With regard to this clonotype: This is likely a read error, given that the CDR3 carries no conserved phenylalanine or tryptophan at its end. The chain recombines TRBV2 with TRBJ2-1, with D tentatively TRBD1 (5 bases). CDR3 length: 15 amino acids. The germline V gene has CDR1 SNHLY and CDR2 FYNNEI. CDR3 bases: TGTACCACCAGTGATTTGGTGGGGCCATACAATGAGCAGTTCCTC. It yields the protein CTTSDLVGPYNEQFL.

Comment on this clonotype: A much larger clone lies one base from this, so it may be a read error. The J gene is TRBJ2-7, the V gene TRBV28; D may correspond to TRBD1 or TRBD2 (7 bases each). Per the germline V gene, CDR1 is MDHEN and CDR2 is SYDVKM. This CDR3 is built from 13 residues. Trimming removed 11 bases at V and 4 bases at J, with 18 bases between. The CDR3 coding sequence is TGTGCCGGCGGGAGCCAGGGGGGTTACGAGCAGTACTTC. Translation gives CAGGSQGGYEQYF. Drawing the rest from reference TRBV28 and TRBJ2-7, the complete variable domain is DVKVTQSSRYLVKRTGEKVFLECVQDMDHENMFWYRQDPGLGLRLIYFSYDVKMKEKGDIPEGYSVSREKKERFSLILESASTNQTSMYLCAGGSQGGYEQYFGPGTRLTVT.

This clonotype came up a few times. The rearrangement links TRBV6-1 to TRBJ1-6; 11 bases fit TRBD1. The J segment lost 9 bases and the V segment lost 10 bases, leaving 8 bases of the junction unmatched. Germline V gives CDR1 MNHNS, CDR2 SASEGT. This CDR3 region has 14 residues. CDR3 DNA: TGTGCCACCCTGGACAGGGGGCCAGCTTCACCCCTCCACTTT. This encodes CATLDRGPASPLHF.

This clonotype was detected many times. This chain connects TRBV24-1 to TRBJ2-7, with 11 bases fitting TRBD1. The germline V gene has CDR1 KGHDR and CDR2 SFDVKD. J gave up 3 bases and V 2 bases, and 2 bases lay outside the gene matches. The CDR3 is made up of 15 amino acids. CDR3 nucleotide sequence: TGTGCCACCAGTGATTCCGGGACAGGGGGCTACGAGCAGTACTTC. It is translated as CATSDSGTGGYEQYF.